This T cell receptor (beta chain) was obtained from a study of blood T cell repertoires in COVID-19. The overall study: Material from acute and convalescent COVID-19 was sourced from the United States, Italy and Spain. Nucleic acid was either cDNA or gDNA, and it came from T cells, B-cell-depleted T cells, or PBMCs.

This CDR3 region has 13 residues. The germline V and J ends were trimmed by 5 bases and 3 bases, with 11 bases remaining between them. The V gene's germline CDR1 is GTSNPN and CDR2 SVGIG (reference sequence). In the study's own analysis: Quantification of nucleated cells was approximated via reference gene primer amplification. The assay was immunoSEQ multiplex PCR, and TCRdb's table has in-frame clones only and misses some. D and trimming were read from the DNA, whereas the V and J calls and clone size are those reported in that table. There are under 350,000 clones in the sample; more than 85% occur only once, and about 4% lies in the top ten.

The receptor's source is a man between 18 and 35 years old with active or convalescent COVID-19. The chain has TRBV30 and TRBJ1-5; D not certain. The sequenced sample was peripheral blood. CDR3: CAWSLGDNQPQHF. In DNA form, the CDR3 reads TGTGCCTGGTCGCTCGGGGACAATCAGCCCCAGCATTTT.